Detailed here is one TCR beta chain. Study processing details: Nucleated cell counts were estimated from reference gene primer amplification. The assay was immunoSEQ multiplex PCR, and TCRdb's table has in-frame clones only and misses some. V and J calls plus clone size are reproduced from that table; the DNA served to infer D and trimming. The table lists 250,000 or so clones, around 89% of them singletons. This specimen belongs to a study of blood T cell repertoires in COVID-19. Study details: Specimens from acute and convalescent COVID-19 originated in the United States, Italy and Spain. T cells, B-cell-depleted T cells, or PBMCs supplied cDNA or gDNA.

This CDR3 region has 13 residues. V dropped 0 bases and J dropped 8 bases, with 10 bases sitting between them. While infection was still active, Seattle patients were enrolled and then followed longitudinally. The J gene is TRBJ1-1, the V gene TRBV12-3 or TRBV12-4; perhaps TRBD1 as D (6 bases). This receptor was identified in a woman aged 60-70 years with COVID-19, enrolled during active disease. Source material: peripheral blood. CDR3 amino acids: CASSLAAGAEAFF. CDR3 DNA: TGTGCCAGCAGTTTAGCTGCGGGGGCAGAAGCTTTCTTT.